A selection of T cell receptor beta chains follows, all from one sample in a study of blood T cell repertoires in COVID-19. Profiled with immunoSEQ multiplex PCR; TCRdb holds only in-frame clones, not every one. The data contain 90,000 to 100,000 clones, about 88% of them seen just once; the ten biggest clones take up 15% to 20%. Input material: peripheral blood. Receptors originate from an older woman with acute or convalescent COVID-19. The CDR3 runs from the conserved cysteine through the conserved F or W. A D gene is named only where the DNA matches it firmly. Where a row states a size, it is once, few, many or the class of an expanded clone; other rows omit it.

>TRBJ1-5|TRBV2|TRBD1|-
TGTGCCAGCGGTAGGACAGGGGCGAGCAATCAGCCCCAGCATTTT
CASGRTGASNQPQHF
>TRBJ2-3|TRBV2|TRBD2|once
TGTGCCAGCAGGAACGGCGGGGGAGACTCTAGCACAGATACGCAGTATTTT
CASRNGGGDSSTDTQYF
>TRBJ2-1|TRBV19|TRBD2|-
TGTGCCAGTAGTATGAGACTAGCGGGGGGAAATGAGCAGTTCTTC
CASSMRLAGGNEQFF
>TRBJ2-2|TRBV6-2/TRBV6-3|-|-
TGTGCCAGCAGTAGCGGAAACACCGGGGAGCTGTTTTTT
CASSSGNTGELFF
>TRBJ1-6|TRBV7-3|TRBD1|-
TGTGCCAGCAGACTTACCGGGACAGCAAATTCACCCCTCCACTTT
CASRLTGTANSPLHF
>TRBJ1-1|TRBV6-5|TRBD1|-
TGTGCCAGCAGCCCACAGGGGGCAACTGAAGCTTTCTTT
CASSPQGATEAFF
>TRBJ1-6|TRBV28|-|-
TGTGCCAGCAGTCTATACGGGGGGTCCTATAATTCACCCCTCCACTTT
CASSLYGGSYNSPLHF
>TRBJ2-1|TRBV7-3|TRBD2|-
TGTGCCAGCAGCTTGCGGGGGAGCTCCTACAATGAGCAGTTCTTC
CASSLRGSSYNEQFF
>TRBJ1-1|TRBV4-2|-|-
TGTGCCAGCAGCCAGGACACAGTGAACACTGAAGCTTTCTTT
CASSQDTVNTEAFF
>TRBJ1-1|TRBV2|-|-
TGTGCCAGCAGGATTGGAGGGGCGCGAACTGAAGCTTTCTTT
CASRIGGARTEAFF
>TRBJ2-5|TRBV3-1/TRBV3-2|TRBD2|once
TGTGCCAGCAGCCAAGGACTAGCGGTCGGGGGGGGGCAAGAGACCCAGTACTTC
CASSQGLAVGGGQETQYF
>TRBJ1-5|TRBV7-2|TRBD1|-
TGTGCCAGCAGCTTGAAGGACAGGGTTCGGGGTCAGCCCCAGCATTTT
CASSLKDRVRGQPQHF
>TRBJ1-5|TRBV30|-|-
TGTGCCTGGAGTGTACCAACAGGTAGCAATCAGCCCCAGCATTTT
CAWSVPTGSNQPQHF
>TRBJ2-1|TRBV6-1|-|-
TGTGCCAGCAGTGAGGCCAGCGAACACTCCTACAATGAGCAGTTCTTC
CASSEASEHSYNEQFF
>TRBJ1-3|TRBV28|-|-
TGTGCCAGCAGTCCGGTAGCCTCTGGAAACACCATATATTTT
CASSPVASGNTIYF
>TRBJ1-1|TRBV7-8|-|-
TGTGCCAGCGCCTTGGGGAGGAGACGCACTGAAGCTTTCTTT
CASALGRRRTEAFF
>TRBJ1-2|TRBV6-5|TRBD1|-
TGTGCCAGCAGGAGGGGGCTAGATAACTATGGCTACACCTTC
CASRRGLDNYGYTF
>TRBJ2-1|TRBV7-3|TRBD1|-
TGTGCCAGCAGCTCTACAGGGGGGTCCTACAATGAGCAGTTCTTC
CASSSTGGSYNEQFF
>TRBJ1-2|TRBV19|-|once
TGTGCCAGTAGTGTTACAGGGTCCTATGGCTACACCTTC
CASSVTGSYGYTF
>TRBJ1-1|TRBV5-6|TRBD1|once
TGTGCCAGCAGCTTGGTGGACAGGGCGAACACTGAAGCTTTCTTT
CASSLVDRANTEAFF
>TRBJ2-7|TRBV24-1|TRBD1|once
TGTGCCACCAGTGCCTCCCGGGGACAGGGCGCCTACGAGCAGTACTTC
CATSASRGQGAYEQYF
>TRBJ1-2|TRBV19|-|-
TGTGCCAGTAGTAGGGCGTTGTCTAACTATGGCTACACCTTC
CASSRALSNYGYTF
>TRBJ1-1|TRBV10-2|-|-
TGCGCCAGCAGTGAACAGGGGAACACTGAAGCTTTCTTT
CASSEQGNTEAFF
>TRBJ2-2|TRBV4-2|-|-
TGTGCCAGCAGCCAAGAAATTGACTTAACCGGGGAGCTGTTTTTT
CASSQEIDLTGELFF
>TRBJ2-6|TRBV7-9|TRBD2|once
TGTGCCAGCAGCAGGCGACTAGCGGGGGCCCTCTCTGGGGCCAACGTCCTGACTTTC
CASSRRLAGALSGANVLTF
>TRBJ1-5|TRBV6-5|-|-
TGTGCCAGCAGTTACTCCGGGTCTTCCAATCAGCCCCAGCATTTT
CASSYSGSSNQPQHF
>TRBJ1-1|TRBV6-5|-|-
TGTGCCAGCAACCAAATGCAGGGGAACACTGAAGCTTTCTTT
CASNQMQGNTEAFF
>TRBJ1-5|TRBV2|TRBD1|-
TGTGCCAGCAGTGGTGGAGGGACAGGGGGCGTTCAGCCCCAGCATTTT
CASSGGGTGGVQPQHF
>TRBJ1-3|TRBV9|-|-
TGTGCCAGCAGCGTGAGGGACTCTGGAAACACCATATATTTT
CASSVRDSGNTIYF
>TRBJ2-3|TRBV5-1|-|-
TGCGCCAGCAGCCAGAATCCACGCTACGGGGGCACAGATACGCAGTATTTT
CASSQNPRYGGTDTQYF
>TRBJ2-2|TRBV7-3|-|-
TGTGCCAGCAGAGCCGGGAACCCGATAACCGGGGAGCTGTTTTTT
CASRAGNPITGELFF
>TRBJ2-5|TRBV21-1|-|-
TGTGCCAGCAGCGCCCTACAGGGGTTTGCAGAGACCCAGTACTTC
CASSALQGFAETQYF
>TRBJ1-1|TRBV11-2|-|-
TGTGCCAGCAGCCCAGGGTTCCCGATGAACACTGAAGCTTTCTTT
CASSPGFPMNTEAFF
>TRBJ1-1|TRBV18|-|-
TGTGCCAGCTCGCCCAATGGGGGGGAATTAATGAACACTGAAGCTTTCTTT
CASSPNGGELMNTEAFF
>TRBJ2-1|TRBV6-4|TRBD2|-
TGTGCCAGCAGCCTAGCGGGGGGGAACAATGAGCAGTTCTTC
CASSLAGGNNEQFF
>TRBJ1-5|TRBV6-1|TRBD1|-
TGTGCCAGCAGTGAAGCCCGACAGGGTAAGCTCCTTATCAATCAGCCCCAGCATTTT
CASSEARQGKLLINQPQHF
>TRBJ1-2|TRBV2|-|-
TGTGCCAGCAGTGTCCCACAGGACTATGGCTACACCTTC
CASSVPQDYGYTF
>TRBJ1-4|TRBV15|TRBD1|-
TGTGCCACCAGCAGAGATCCGGGACAGGCCGCGGTCGGTTTTTTT
CATSRDPGQAAVGFF
>TRBJ2-6|TRBV3-1/TRBV3-2|-|-
TGTGCCAGCAGCCCCCCATGGGGGGGCGGGGCCAACGTCCTGACTTTC
CASSPPWGGGANVLTF
>TRBJ2-1|TRBV11-3|-|-
TGTGCCAGCAGCTTATTTGCTAGCCCACCCTCCTACAATGAGCAGTTCTTC
CASSLFASPPSYNEQFF
>TRBJ2-7|TRBV7-2|-|-
TGTGCCAGCAGCTTGGGGGGGCAGGTGCAGTACTTC
CASSLGGQVQYF